The 25 T cell receptor beta chains in this list originate from one sample, sequenced in a study of identical twins. MiXCR was run by TCRdb on the 5' RACE reads, yielding one entry per CDR3 protein. The data show roughly 500,000 distinct CDR3 sequences, 22% seen once. These data also featured in a second study, about T cells expressing NK-cell markers.

Sequences were obtained from CD4+ T cells sorted from blood. The receptors originated from a woman aged 18-30 years in good health.

This clonotype was found a few times. The chain uses TRBV20-1 and TRBJ2-7; 7 bases agree with TRBD2. After removal of 5 bases from V and 3 bases from J, the junction contained 13 bases not matched to a gene. In germline, CDR1 is DFQATT, CDR2 SNEGSKA (reference sequence). The CDR3 sequence is 15 residues long. The CDR3 reads CSALGTSAGVYEQYF. The CDR3 DNA sequence: TGCAGTGCTCTCGGTACTAGCGCGGGAGTCTACGAGCAGTACTTC.

This clonotype was found a few times. This chain links TRBV18 with TRBJ2-1; D ambiguous. Trimming removed 6 bases at V and 7 bases at J, with 13 bases between. Germline lookup yields CDR1 KGHSH and CDR2 LQKENI. CDR3 length: 13 amino acids. The CDR3 is CASSPSTVNEQFF. The CDR3, as DNA: TGTGCCAGCTCCCCCTCGACCGTGAATGAGCAGTTCTTC.

This clonotype has only a few counts. The genes are TRBV6-6 and TRBJ2-1, with 8 positions matching TRBD1. The V segment lost 6 bases and the J segment 11 bases; nucleotides outside the gene matches: 9. The germline V gene encodes CDR1 MNHNY and CDR2 SVGAGI (reference sequence). There are 13 residues in the CDR3. CDR3 protein: CASRPGTGTQQFF. In DNA, the CDR3 is TGTGCCAGCAGACCTGGGACAGGAACTCAGCAGTTCTTC.

This clonotype was seen a handful of times. The CDR3 region is CSARGLQIYNEQFF. The CDR3 bases are TGCAGTGCTAGGGGACTACAAATCTACAATGAGCAGTTCTTC. The rearrangement uses TRBV20-1 and TRBJ2-1; TRBD2 matches at 7 bases. Germline V CDR1 and CDR2: DFQATT, SNEGSKA (reference sequence). CDR3 length: 14 amino acids. J lost 3 bases, V lost 3 bases, and 5 bases had no gene match.

This clonotype was recorded at least ten times. The chain combines TRBV5-8 with TRBJ1-2, with 10 bases matching TRBD1. This CDR3 is 14 amino acids long. Germline CDR1 reads SGHTS; CDR2 reads YDEGEE. Germline trimming cut 5 bases from V and 6 bases from J; bases unmatched to any gene: 7. The DNA for the CDR3 is TGTGCCAGCAGTTTACCCGGGACAGGGGATGGCTACACCTTC. Translating it yields CASSLPGTGDGYTF.

This clonotype was counted only a few times. The V and J genes are TRBV20-1 and TRBJ1-4, with TRBD1 identical over 7 bases. The V gene end was trimmed by 7 bases and the J gene end by 3 bases; junction bases not matched to a gene: 11. The germline V gene has CDR1 DFQATT and CDR2 SNEGSKA (reference sequence). This CDR3 region has 15 residues. The CDR3 reads CSGTRQGVANEKLFF. The CDR3 region has the DNA TGCAGTGGCACGAGGCAGGGGGTTGCTAATGAAAAACTGTTTTTT.

This clonotype has just one count. The chain recombines TRBV5-8 with TRBJ2-5, with 8 bases fitting TRBD1. The germline V gene encodes CDR1 SGHTS and CDR2 YDEGEE. The trim removed 5 bases at V and 5 bases at J, leaving 14 bases unmatched. This CDR3 spans 16 amino acids. CDR3 in amino acids: CASSPFLTGESETQYF. CDR3 DNA: TGTGCCAGCAGTCCTTTCCTGACAGGGGAGTCTGAGACCCAGTACTTC.

This clonotype has more than one count but fewer than ten. The rearrangement uses TRBV21-1 and TRBJ2-3; the table's D call, TRBD1, was not checked against the DNA. TRBV21-1 counts as a pseudogene. The CDR3 runs to 16 residues. The CDR3 here is CASSSPPEGGTDTQYF. The CDR3 region has the DNA TGTGCCAGCAGCAGCCCCCCGGAGGGGGGTACAGATACGCAGTATTTT.

In this sample, this clonotype turned up a few times. V and J are TRBV20-1 and TRBJ2-7; the D gene is possibly TRBD1 (6 bases). Deletions cut 3 bases from V and 3 bases from J, with 12 bases between. The CDR3 has 13 residues. Germline CDR1 and CDR2: DFQATT and SNEGSKA (reference sequence). The chain's CDR3 is CSASQGQNYEQYF. The CDR3 DNA follows: TGCAGTGCTAGTCAGGGGCAGAACTACGAGCAGTACTTC.

The table lists this clonotype with many counts. The chain combines TRBV20-1 with TRBJ2-5; no definite D call. Germline CDR1 and CDR2: DFQATT and SNEGSKA (reference sequence). The CDR3 contains 11 residues. The V gene lost 6 bases and the J gene lost 5 bases, with 10 bases spanning the gap. The CDR3 region is CSASIVETQYF. The CDR3, as DNA: TGCAGTGCCAGTATTGTGGAGACCCAGTACTTC.

The chain links TRBV9 to TRBJ2-5; D not resolved. Germline values: CDR1 SGDLS, CDR2 YYNGEE. The CDR3 loop spans 13 amino acids. Trimming shortened V by 1 base and J by 4 bases, and 8 bases separated the two germline ends. The CDR3 DNA sequence: TGTGCCAGCAGCGTACAGGCCAGAGAGACCCAGTACTTC. Translating gives CASSVQARETQYF.

Ten or more counts support this clonotype. The gene calls are TRBV5-1 and TRBJ1-2; 11 nucleotides match TRBD1. Germline assignment: CDR1 SGHRS and CDR2 YFSETQ. V gave up 5 bases and J gave up 6 bases; unmatched junction bases: 6. The CDR3 runs 14 residues. DNA for the CDR3: TGCGCCAGCAGACCCGGGACAGGGGGAAATGGCTACACCTTC. It codes for CASRPGTGGNGYTF.

Of note for this clonotype: A read error may produce the germline difference seen at one junction end. V and J are TRBV5-1 and TRBJ1-1; tentative D call: TRBD1 (5 bases). The germline CDR1 and CDR2 sequences are SGHRS and YFSETQ. This CDR3 spans 14 amino acids. The CDR3 coding sequence is TGCGCCAGCAGCTTGAACGCAGGGAACCCTGAAGCTTTCTTT. Its translation: CASSLNAGNPEAFF.

J is TRBJ2-3 and V is TRBV5-1; tentatively, D is TRBD1 (6 bases). This CDR3 contains 15 residues. Germline V gene sequence: CDR1 SGHRS, CDR2 YFSETQ. V was cut by 4 bases and J by 3 bases, with 15 bases left in between. CDR3 sequence (DNA): TGCGCCAGCAGCAGGGCAGGGGAATTGACAGATACGCAGTATTTT. Residues: CASSRAGELTDTQYF.

This clonotype was recorded a few times. The rearrangement uses TRBV20-1 and TRBJ2-4, with a tentative D call TRBD2 (6 bases). CDR3 length: 16 amino acids. Deletions cut 4 bases from V and 0 bases from J, with 16 bases between. The germline gives CDR1 DFQATT, CDR2 SNEGSKA (reference sequence). The CDR3 reads CSANFGPGGAKNIQYF. In DNA form, the CDR3 reads TGCAGTGCTAATTTCGGCCCCGGGGGAGCCAAAAACATTCAGTACTTC.

V is TRBV6-5 and J is TRBJ2-3, with D possibly being TRBD2 (6 bases). The CDR3 is 17 residues long. Germline CDR1 MNHEY, CDR2 SVGAGI. V lost 0 bases and J 0 bases, leaving 13 bases between the germline ends. The CDR3 loop is CASSYSSAGTSTDTQYF. The CDR3 DNA is TGTGCCAGCAGTTACTCGTCGGCGGGGACTAGCACAGATACGCAGTATTTT.

This clonotype was seen ten or more times. The gene calls are TRBV20-1 and TRBJ1-5; a possible D gene is TRBD1 (6 bases). In germline, CDR1 is DFQATT, CDR2 SNEGSKA (reference sequence). The ends were cut back, 2 bases at V and 0 bases at J, with 8 bases in the middle. The CDR3 totals 14 residues. The DNA for the CDR3 is TGCAGTGCTAGATTAGGGGGTAGCAATCAGCCCCAGCATTTT. Amino acid sequence: CSARLGGSNQPQHF.

The chain combines TRBV11-2 with TRBJ2-5, with TRBD1 identical over 7 bases. The germline V gene has CDR1 SGHAT and CDR2 FQNNGV. The CDR3 has 16 residues. With 4 bases clipped from V and 2 bases from J, the junction kept 10 bases outside the gene matches. In nucleotides, the CDR3 is TGTGCCAGCAGCTCCCCCGTGGGACAGTTTCAAGAGACCCAGTACTTC. Translated, it gives CASSSPVGQFQETQYF.

This clonotype has a handful of counts. The genes are TRBV9 and TRBJ2-1, with D unresolved. This CDR3 has 14 amino acids. The germline CDR1 and CDR2 sequences are SGDLS and YYNGEE. Trimming took off 4 bases at V and 10 bases at J, with 18 bases between the two ends. The CDR3 nucleotides are TGTGCCAGCAGCCCATTGGTAGCCGGATTCGAGCAGTTCTTC. Amino acids: CASSPLVAGFEQFF. The variable domain in full, with the rest retrieved from reference TRBV9 and TRBJ2-1, is DSGVTQTPKHLITATGQRVTLRCSPRSGDLSVYWYQQSLDQGLQFLIQYYNGEERAKGNILERFSAQQFPDLHSELNLSSLELGDSALYFCASSPLVAGFEQFFGPGTRLTVL.

The chain has TRBV5-1 and TRBJ2-1; 7 bases agree with TRBD2. Per the germline V gene, CDR1 is SGHRS and CDR2 is YFSETQ. The V segment lost 6 bases and the J segment 3 bases; nucleotides outside the gene matches: 6. The CDR3 sequence is 14 residues long. This CDR3 is CASKGVAGYNEQFF. CDR3 nucleotides: TGCGCCAGCAAAGGTGTAGCGGGCTACAATGAGCAGTTCTTC.

This clonotype was observed a handful of times. The V gene is TRBV12-3 or TRBV12-4, the J gene TRBJ2-5; D is perhaps TRBD1 (5 bases). This CDR3 comprises 14 residues. V lost 0 bases to trimming and J lost 4 bases, with 9 bases between them. CDR3 DNA sequence: TGTGCCAGCAGTTTAGCTTCTCAGGGAGAGACCCAGTACTTC. It specifies CASSLASQGETQYF.

In this sample, this clonotype turned up a few times. The chain joins TRBV10-3 to TRBJ2-7, with 8 bases fitting TRBD2. Germline V lookup: CDR1 ENHRY, CDR2 SYGVKD. Trimming at V came to 0 bases and at J to 5 bases, leaving 6 bases not matched to a gene. The length of the CDR3 is 15 residues. Here the CDR3 reads CAISESGGLGDEQYF. The CDR3 nucleotides are TGTGCCATCAGTGAGTCTGGGGGACTAGGCGACGAGCAGTACTTC.

In its sample, this clonotype was seen a few times. This rearrangement joins TRBV30 to TRBJ2-7, with D hard to call. The CDR3 consists of 14 residues. Germline V gives CDR1 GTSNPN, CDR2 SVGIG (reference sequence). V was cut by 2 bases and J by 4 bases, with 15 bases left in between. The chain's CDR3 is CAWSFGSWGYEQYF. The DNA for the CDR3 is TGTGCCTGGAGTTTCGGGTCATGGGGTTACGAGCAGTACTTC.

The chain employs TRBV5-1 and TRBJ1-1; D is unresolved. The CDR3 totals 13 residues. V was trimmed by 4 bases and J by 1 base, leaving 8 bases between them. Looked up from germline, CDR1 is SGHRS and CDR2 is YFSETQ. The CDR3 region has the DNA TGCGCCAGCAGCGCGCGGCAGAACACTGAAGCTTTCTTT. It encodes CASSARQNTEAFF.

The gene calls are TRBV5-6 and TRBJ2-6, with TRBD1 identical over 9 bases. Trimming took 3 bases from V and 3 from J; bases not matched to a gene: 7. The CDR3 has 17 amino acids. Germline V gene sequence: CDR1 SGHDT, CDR2 YYEEEE. The CDR3 loop reads CASSSGTGLNGANVLTF. In nucleotides, the CDR3 is TGTGCCAGCAGCTCCGGGACAGGGCTAAATGGGGCCAACGTCCTGACTTTC.